This TCR beta chain was observed in a study of early T cells in non-severe SARS-CoV-2 infection. The study, taken as a whole, reports: There was a bias toward anti-spike CD8 responses in VDJdb matching, which missed private and CD4 specificities.

CDR3 length: 15 amino acids. The V gene's germline CDR1 is SGHTA and CDR2 FQGTGA. V lost 4 bases, J lost 4 bases, and 4 bases stayed unmatched. Attachment of unique molecular identifiers to individual cDNA molecules was performed. TCRdb re-called the 5' RACE reads with MiXCR, one entry per CDR3 protein. The profile shows about 70,000 distinct CDR3 sequences, roughly 15% of them singletons. In its sample, this clonotype was seen a few times. Antigen unknown. The sequence was obtained from an adult who was a healthcare worker with PCR-confirmed SARS-CoV-2 infection or an uninfected control (not recorded which). The V and J genes are TRBV7-3 and TRBJ2-3, with TRBD2 matching 11 bases. Sequenced here: whole blood, sampled at baseline. The chain's CDR3 is CASSWNSGRADTQYF. The CDR3 nucleotides read TGTGCCAGCAGCTGGAATAGCGGGAGGGCAGATACGCAGTATTTT.